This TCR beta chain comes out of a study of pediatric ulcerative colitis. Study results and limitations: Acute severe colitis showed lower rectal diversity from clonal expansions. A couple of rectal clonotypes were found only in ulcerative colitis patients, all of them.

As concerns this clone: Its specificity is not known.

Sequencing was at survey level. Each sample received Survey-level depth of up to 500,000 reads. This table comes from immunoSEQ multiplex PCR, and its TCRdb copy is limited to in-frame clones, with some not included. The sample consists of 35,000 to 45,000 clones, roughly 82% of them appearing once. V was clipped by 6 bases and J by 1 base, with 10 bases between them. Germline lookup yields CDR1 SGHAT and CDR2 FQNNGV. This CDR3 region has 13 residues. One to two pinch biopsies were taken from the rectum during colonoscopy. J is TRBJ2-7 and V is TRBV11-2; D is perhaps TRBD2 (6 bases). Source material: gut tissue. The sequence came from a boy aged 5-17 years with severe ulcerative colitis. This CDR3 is CASRVGGSYEQYF. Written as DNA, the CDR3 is TGTGCCAGCAGGGTGGGGGGTTCCTACGAGCAGTACTTC.